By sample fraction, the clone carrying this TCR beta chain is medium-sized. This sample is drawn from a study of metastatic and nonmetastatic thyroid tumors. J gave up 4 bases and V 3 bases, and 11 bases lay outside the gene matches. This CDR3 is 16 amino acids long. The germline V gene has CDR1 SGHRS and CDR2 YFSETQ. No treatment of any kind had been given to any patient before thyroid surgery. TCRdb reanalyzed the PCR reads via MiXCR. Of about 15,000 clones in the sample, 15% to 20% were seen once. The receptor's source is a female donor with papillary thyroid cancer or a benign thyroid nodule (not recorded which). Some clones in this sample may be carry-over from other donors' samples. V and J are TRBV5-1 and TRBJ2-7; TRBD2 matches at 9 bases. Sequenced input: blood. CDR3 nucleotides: TGCGCCAGCAGCTCTATTTCCGGGACTAGCAGTTACGAGCAGTACTTC. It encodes CASSSISGTSSYEQYF.